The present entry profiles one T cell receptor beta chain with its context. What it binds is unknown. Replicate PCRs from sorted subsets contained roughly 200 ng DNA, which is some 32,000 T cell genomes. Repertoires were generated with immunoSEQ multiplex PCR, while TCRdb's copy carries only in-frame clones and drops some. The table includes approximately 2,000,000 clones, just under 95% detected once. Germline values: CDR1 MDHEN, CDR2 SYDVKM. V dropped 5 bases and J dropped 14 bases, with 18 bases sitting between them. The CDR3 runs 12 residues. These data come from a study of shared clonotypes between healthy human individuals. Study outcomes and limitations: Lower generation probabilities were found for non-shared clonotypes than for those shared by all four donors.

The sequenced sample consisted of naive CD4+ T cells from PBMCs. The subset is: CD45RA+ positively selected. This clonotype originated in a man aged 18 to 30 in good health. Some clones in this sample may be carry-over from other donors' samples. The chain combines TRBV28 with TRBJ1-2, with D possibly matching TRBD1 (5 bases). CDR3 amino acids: CASSLAGGGVTF. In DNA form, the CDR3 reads TGTGCCAGCAGTCTCGCCGGAGGAGGGGTTACCTTC.